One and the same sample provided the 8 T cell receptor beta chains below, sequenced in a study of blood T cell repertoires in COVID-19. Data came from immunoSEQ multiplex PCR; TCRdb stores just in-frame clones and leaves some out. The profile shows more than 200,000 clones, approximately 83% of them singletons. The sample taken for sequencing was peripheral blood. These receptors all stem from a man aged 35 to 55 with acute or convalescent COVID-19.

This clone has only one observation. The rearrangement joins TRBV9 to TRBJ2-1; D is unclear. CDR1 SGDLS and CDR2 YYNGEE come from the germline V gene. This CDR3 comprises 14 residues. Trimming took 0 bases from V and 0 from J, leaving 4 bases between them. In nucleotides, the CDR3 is TGTGCCAGCAGCGTAGTGAGCTCCTACAATGAGCAGTTCTTC. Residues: CASSVVSSYNEQFF.

The CDR3 nucleotides are TGTGCCAGCTCCGCGGGGGGGGGCTGGGAGGAGACCCAGTACTTC. This encodes CASSAGGGWEETQYF. The chain recombines TRBV27 with TRBJ2-5; 9 bases align to TRBD2. Germline V CDR1 and CDR2: MNHEY, SMNVEV (reference sequence). The CDR3 sequence is 15 residues long. V shed 8 bases and J 5 bases; nucleotides not matched to a gene: 12.

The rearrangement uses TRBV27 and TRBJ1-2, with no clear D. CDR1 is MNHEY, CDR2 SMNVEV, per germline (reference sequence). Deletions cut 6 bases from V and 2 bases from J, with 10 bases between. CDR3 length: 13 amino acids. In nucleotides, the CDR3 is TGTGCCAGCAGCCTGACGGGGAACTATGGCTACACCTTC. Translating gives CASSLTGNYGYTF.

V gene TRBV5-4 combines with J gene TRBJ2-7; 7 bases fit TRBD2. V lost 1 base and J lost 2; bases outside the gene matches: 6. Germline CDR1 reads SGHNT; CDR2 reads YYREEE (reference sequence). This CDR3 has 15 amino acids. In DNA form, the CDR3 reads TGTGCCAGCAGCTTGCCCTCTAGCGGCGCCTACGAGCAGTACTTC. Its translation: CASSLPSSGAYEQYF.

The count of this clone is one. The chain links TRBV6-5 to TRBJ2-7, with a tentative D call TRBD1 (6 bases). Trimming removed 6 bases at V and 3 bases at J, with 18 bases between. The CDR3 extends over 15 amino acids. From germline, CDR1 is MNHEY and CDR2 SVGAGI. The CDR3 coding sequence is TGTGCCAGCAGGGCCGGGACAAGAACAAGCTACGAGCAGTACTTC. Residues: CASRAGTRTSYEQYF.

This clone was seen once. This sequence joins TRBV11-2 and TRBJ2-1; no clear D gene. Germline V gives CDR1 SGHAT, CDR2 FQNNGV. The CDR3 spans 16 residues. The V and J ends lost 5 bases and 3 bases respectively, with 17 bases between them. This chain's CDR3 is CASSPPAGGYYNEQFF. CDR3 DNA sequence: TGTGCCAGCAGCCCCCCGGCTGGCGGCTACTACAATGAGCAGTTCTTC.

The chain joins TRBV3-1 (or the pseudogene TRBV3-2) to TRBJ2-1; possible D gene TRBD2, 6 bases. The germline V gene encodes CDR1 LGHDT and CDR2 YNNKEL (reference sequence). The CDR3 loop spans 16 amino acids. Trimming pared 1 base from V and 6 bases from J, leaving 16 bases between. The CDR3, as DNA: TGTGCCAGCAGCCAAGGGGACTCGAGTTTGAGCAATGAGCAGTTCTTC. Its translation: CASSQGDSSLSNEQFF.

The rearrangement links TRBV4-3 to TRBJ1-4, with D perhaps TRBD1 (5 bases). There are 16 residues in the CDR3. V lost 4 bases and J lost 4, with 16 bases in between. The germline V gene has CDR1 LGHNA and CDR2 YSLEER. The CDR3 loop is CASSPGNTELNEKLFF. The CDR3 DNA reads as TGCGCCAGCAGCCCAGGGAATACAGAGCTTAATGAAAAACTGTTTTTT.